The clone carrying this T cell receptor beta chain was detected once. This entry belongs to a study of technical replicates of blood from a handful of donors. Germline CDR1 MGHDK, CDR2 SYGVNS. Between the trimmed V and J ends, which lost 6 bases and 5 bases, there was a span of 8 bases. The CDR3 length is 11 residues. Method: immunoSEQ multiplex PCR; TCRdb's copy keeps in-frame clones and lacks some. The table lists 75,000 to 100,000 clones, about 95% of them singletons, with about 0.25% in the top ten. This receptor was obtained from a human donor in good health. The chain uses TRBV25-1 and TRBJ2-7; the D gene is possibly TRBD1 (5 bases). Sequencing was carried out using T cells isolated from PBMCs. The DNA for the CDR3 is TGTGCCAGCAGCAGGGTGGACGAGCAGTACTTC. This codes for CASSRVDEQYF.